This is a list of T cell receptor beta chains from one sample in a study of T cells in Graves' hyperthyroidism and ophthalmopathy. MiXCR, run by TCRdb on the multiplex PCR reads, gives a single entry per CDR3 protein. The sample records roughly 570,000 distinct CDR3 sequences, roughly 14% being singletons. The sample was blood. The receptor source for this set is a woman aged 25 to 39 with Graves' hyperthyroidism. CDR3s include the opening cysteine and the closing phenylalanine or tryptophan. Each record gives: D gene, J gene, V gene, CDR3 length, clone size, CDR3 protein, CDR3 DNA. A D gene is named only where the DNA matches it firmly. Clone sizes are given selectively: once, few, many, or a class where the clone is expanded.

TRBD1,TRBJ1-5,TRBV6-1,16,many,CASRQGSGGSNQPQHF,TGTGCCAGCAGACAGGGGAGCGGGGGGAGCAATCAGCCCCAGCATTTT
TRBD1,TRBJ1-5,TRBV19,15,NA,CASSMSQGAFQPQHF,TGTGCCAGTAGTATGAGTCAGGGGGCTTTTCAGCCCCAGCATTTT
TRBD2,TRBJ2-1,TRBV29-1,15,few,CSTLLWVAGVYEQFF,TGCAGCACACTACTATGGGTAGCGGGAGTCTATGAGCAGTTCTTC
TRBD2,TRBJ2-1,TRBV27,15,many,CASSLRREGWDEQFF,TGTGCCAGCAGTTTACGGCGGGAGGGATGGGATGAGCAGTTCTTC
NA,TRBJ2-3,TRBV10-3,13,few,CAISESHTDTQYF,TGTGCCATCAGTGAGTCTCACACAGATACGCAGTATTTT
TRBD2,TRBJ2-7,TRBV3-1,14,many,CASSLGLAGGEQYF,TGTGCCAGCAGCCTTGGACTAGCGGGAGGCGAGCAGTACTTC
NA,TRBJ2-3,TRBV27,13,many,CASTWSPGDAQYF,TGTGCCAGCACGTGGTCCCCTGGTGACGCGCAGTATTTT
NA,TRBJ2-3,TRBV30,13,many,CACKGDVADTQYF,TGTGCCTGTAAGGGAGACGTGGCAGATACGCAGTATTTT
TRBD2,TRBJ2-7,TRBV6-2/TRBV6-3,15,many,CASSYPGLAAYEQYF,TGTGCCAGCAGCTACCCCGGACTAGCGGCCTACGAGCAGTACTTC
NA,TRBJ1-4,TRBV19,15,few,CASTHPGTFAGKLFF,TGTGCCAGTACCCACCCCGGGACTTTTGCGGGAAAACTGTTTTTT
TRBD2,TRBJ2-4,TRBV27,16,many,CARSDSGRFAKNIQYF,TGTGCCAGGAGCGATAGCGGGAGGTTTGCCAAAAACATTCAGTACTTC
NA,TRBJ1-6,TRBV27,14,NA,CASGGGTYNSPLHF,TGTGCCAGCGGGGGGGGCACCTATAATTCACCCCTCCACTTT
TRBD1,TRBJ2-5,TRBV15,14,many,CATSRVDRGETQYF,TGTGCCACCAGCAGAGTTGACAGGGGAGAGACCCAGTACTTC
TRBD2,TRBJ2-1,TRBV4-1,16,NA,CASSQVAGTSVDEQFF,TGCGCCAGCAGCCAAGTCGCCGGGACTAGCGTGGATGAGCAGTTCTTC
NA,TRBJ1-4,TRBV29-1,12,NA,CSVVMGGEKLFF,TGCAGCGTGGTTATGGGAGGGGAAAAACTGTTTTTT
TRBD1,TRBJ1-5,TRBV3-1,14,many,CASRGQGSNQPQHF,TGTGCCAGCAGGGGACAGGGAAGCAATCAGCCCCAGCATTTT
TRBD1,TRBJ1-1,TRBV28,13,many,CASGGQPNTEAFF,TGTGCCAGCGGGGGACAGCCAAACACTGAAGCTTTCTTT
NA,TRBJ1-4,TRBV11-2,15,few,CASSLVVAVNEKLFF,TGTGCCAGCAGCTTAGTAGTCGCAGTAAATGAAAAACTGTTTTTT
NA,TRBJ1-1,TRBV11-2,14,NA,CASSPQGMSTEAFF,TGTGCCAGCAGCCCGCAAGGGATGAGCACTGAAGCTTTCTTT
TRBD2,TRBJ2-4,TRBV9,15,once,CASSVGITGGNIQYF,TGTGCCAGCAGCGTAGGGATTACGGGGGGAAACATTCAGTACTTC
NA,TRBJ1-2,TRBV15,15,NA,CATSRDLRTAYGYTF,TGTGCCACCAGCAGAGATCTCCGGACAGCCTATGGCTACACCTTC
NA,TRBJ2-1,TRBV7-2,14,few,CASSLRRLNNEQFF,TGTGCCAGCAGCTTACGGAGGCTGAACAATGAGCAGTTCTTC
TRBD2,TRBJ2-3,TRBV13,16,few,CASSTGTSGYTDTQYF,TGTGCCAGCAGCACCGGGACTAGCGGATACACAGATACGCAGTATTTT
NA,TRBJ1-1,TRBV6-1,14,many,CASSEDFWTREAFF,TGTGCCAGCAGTGAAGATTTTTGGACCAGGGAAGCTTTCTTT
TRBD2,TRBJ2-2,TRBV6-5,16,many,CASAGQREWNTGELFF,TGTGCCAGCGCCGGGCAGCGGGAATGGAACACCGGGGAGCTGTTTTTT
NA,TRBJ2-2,TRBV14,16,NA,CASSQVDGANTGELFF,TGTGCCAGCAGCCAAGTTGACGGAGCGAACACCGGGGAGCTGTTTTTT
TRBD2,TRBJ2-5,TRBV6-1,14,NA,CASSFVAGQETQYF,TGTGCCAGCAGTTTTGTAGCGGGACAAGAGACCCAGTACTTC
NA,TRBJ1-1,TRBV14,15,few,CASSQDGGIGTEAFF,TGTGCCAGCAGCCAAGACGGGGGTATTGGCACTGAAGCTTTCTTT
NA,TRBJ2-7,TRBV28,12,few,CASRQVSYEQYF,TGTGCCAGCAGACAGGTCTCCTACGAGCAGTACTTC